The rows below give T cell receptor beta chains drawn from one sample of a study of blood T cell repertoires in COVID-19. TCRdb's copy holds only in-frame clones and misses some; the assay was immunoSEQ multiplex PCR. The table includes under 300,000 clones, roughly 89% detected once. Material: peripheral blood. All receptors come from a woman aged 40-49 years who had recovered from COVID-19. Both conserved end residues are part of each CDR3. Fields, in order: CDR3 DNA, CDR3 protein, D gene, clone size, J gene, V gene. The D gene is left open where the match is weak. Clone size is not always given. Where it is, it says once, few, many or a class for expanded clones.

CDR3 DNA: TGTGCCAGCAGATTAGCGGGATCGAACACCGGGGAGCTGTTTTTT
CDR3 protein: CASRLAGSNTGELFF
D gene: TRBD2
clone size: NA
J gene: TRBJ2-2
V gene: TRBV2

CDR3 DNA: TGTGCCAGCAGCCGGGGGGGGCGAGCACGCCCGACTGAAGCTTTCTTT
CDR3 protein: CASSRGGRARPTEAFF
D gene: NA
clone size: few
J gene: TRBJ1-1
V gene: TRBV27

CDR3 DNA: TGTGCCACCGGGCGGAGGGGAGAGACCCAGTACTTC
CDR3 protein: CATGRRGETQYF
D gene: NA
clone size: NA
J gene: TRBJ2-5
V gene: TRBV11-3

CDR3 DNA: TGTGCCAGCTCACCAGGGGCTAACTACACCTTC
CDR3 protein: CASSPGANYTF
D gene: NA
clone size: NA
J gene: TRBJ1-2
V gene: TRBV18

CDR3 DNA: TGTGCCAGTCTAGACAGGGGCTACAACACTGAAGCTTTCTTT
CDR3 protein: CASLDRGYNTEAFF
D gene: TRBD1
clone size: NA
J gene: TRBJ1-1
V gene: TRBV19

CDR3 DNA: TGCGCCATCGGGACTAGCACCTACAATGAGCAGTTCTTC
CDR3 protein: CAIGTSTYNEQFF
D gene: TRBD2
clone size: NA
J gene: TRBJ2-1
V gene: TRBV10-2

CDR3 DNA: TGTGCCAGTAACACCCCCGGCAGGGTGAATTACGCGACCCAGTACTTC
CDR3 protein: CASNTPGRVNYATQYF
D gene: NA
clone size: once
J gene: TRBJ2-5
V gene: TRBV2

CDR3 DNA: TGTGCCAGCAGTGAATCCTCGCGCGGGGCCAACGTCCTGACTTTC
CDR3 protein: CASSESSRGANVLTF
D gene: NA
clone size: NA
J gene: TRBJ2-6
V gene: TRBV2

CDR3 DNA: TGTGCCAGCAGCCACGGAGGGACAGCGAACACCGGGGAGCTGTTTTTT
CDR3 protein: CASSHGGTANTGELFF
D gene: NA
clone size: NA
J gene: TRBJ2-2
V gene: TRBV3-1/TRBV3-2

CDR3 DNA: TGTGCCAGCAGCTTAGCAGGGCGACGAGATGGCTACACCTTC
CDR3 protein: CASSLAGRRDGYTF
D gene: NA
clone size: once
J gene: TRBJ1-2
V gene: TRBV11-2

CDR3 DNA: TGCAGTGCTAGAGATAATGGCTACACCTTC
CDR3 protein: CSARDNGYTF
D gene: NA
clone size: NA
J gene: TRBJ1-2
V gene: TRBV20-1

CDR3 DNA: TGCGCCAGCAGCTTGATGACTGGATACAATGAGCAGTTCTTC
CDR3 protein: CASSLMTGYNEQFF
D gene: NA
clone size: NA
J gene: TRBJ2-1
V gene: TRBV5-1

CDR3 DNA: TGTGCCAGCAGCTTAAACAGTCAGGCCCAGCATTTT
CDR3 protein: CASSLNSQAQHF
D gene: NA
clone size: NA
J gene: TRBJ1-5
V gene: TRBV7-9